The text below deals with one T cell receptor (beta chain). This specimen comes from a study of cytotoxic CD8 clonotypes in ibrutinib-treated CLL. Some clones are missing from TCRdb's copy, which holds only in-frame ones; the method was immunoSEQ multiplex PCR. Here the sample spans more than 8,500 clones, 61% being singletons. CDR3 length equals 15 residues. CDR1 MGHDK and CDR2 SYGVNS come from the germline V gene. V was cut by 3 bases and J by 0 bases, with 8 bases left in between. Sequenced material: PBMCs, taken before ibrutinib treatment. The genes are TRBV25-1 and TRBJ1-4, with D uncertain. This TCR came from a human donor with chronic lymphocytic leukemia. CDR3 DNA sequence: TGTGCCAGCAGTGATACACGGACAACTAATGAAAAACTGTTTTTT. Translation gives CASSDTRTTNEKLFF.